The 3 T cell receptor beta chains reported below all come from one sample, sequenced in a study of beta chain features in type 1 diabetes (dated by TCRdb to about 2018). The library was prepared using the immunoSEQ multiplex PCR assay. All of the isolated RNA was reverse transcribed with the High Capacity cDNA Reverse Transcription Kit, so expressed TCRB transcripts were sequenced. The immuneACCESS repertoire file appears here via TCRdb, limited to in-frame rearrangements. These files lack a portion of the clones; in checked studies, under half of the deficit traces to unresolved V genes, and the cause of the others is not known. The sample data list around 310,000 clones, and more than 9.5% of these were observed just once. Roughly 0.016% of the sample is taken by the ten largest. Source material: naive CD4+ T cells from blood. In light of the paper, this sample's cell subset or site label describes: true naive CD4+ T cells. The receptors shown here come from a woman in her 30s in good health.

J is TRBJ1-5 and V is TRBV19; 12 bases are shared with TRBD1. V lost 5 bases and J lost 6; bases outside the gene matches: 8. CDR1 and CDR2 from the germline V gene are LNHDA and SQIVND (reference sequence). This CDR3 region has 16 residues. CDR3 in DNA: TGTGCCAGTAGTCCAGGGGACAGGGGGCGCCTTCAGCCCCAGCATTTT. It codes for CASSPGDRGRLQPQHF.

This chain joins TRBV9 and TRBJ1-3; unclear D gene. Germline values: CDR1 SGDLS, CDR2 YYNGEE. The CDR3 runs 14 residues. V lost 3 bases to trimming and J lost 0 bases, with 7 bases between them. The CDR3 loop reads CASSGATSGNTIYF. The CDR3 DNA follows: TGTGCCAGCAGCGGAGCTACCTCTGGAAACACCATATATTTT.

V is TRBV12-5 and J is TRBJ2-1; the D is unclear. V was clipped by 3 bases and J by 9 bases, with 3 bases between them. CDR3 length equals 10 residues. From germline, CDR1 is LGHNT and CDR2 FRNRAP. CDR3 DNA: TGTGCTAGTGGTTTCGGTGAGCAGTTCTTC. Its protein product is CASGFGEQFF.